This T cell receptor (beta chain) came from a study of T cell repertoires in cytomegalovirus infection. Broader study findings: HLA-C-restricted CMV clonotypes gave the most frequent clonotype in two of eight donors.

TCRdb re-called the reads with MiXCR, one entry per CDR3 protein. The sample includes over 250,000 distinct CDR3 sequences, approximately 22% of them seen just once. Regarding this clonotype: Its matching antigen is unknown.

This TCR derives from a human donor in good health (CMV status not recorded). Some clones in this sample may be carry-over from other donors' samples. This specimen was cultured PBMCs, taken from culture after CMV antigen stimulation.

The CDR3 loop reads CASSSSYERESTDTQYF. The CDR3 nucleotides read TGTGCCAGCAGTTCCTCGTATGAGCGGGAGAGCACAGATACGCAGTATTTT. V and J are TRBV6-5 and TRBJ2-3; 8 bases agree with TRBD2. V trimming: 4 bases; J trimming: 0 bases; junction bases outside the gene matches: 9. This CDR3 is 17 amino acids long. Germline CDR1 is MNHEY and CDR2 is SVGAGI.